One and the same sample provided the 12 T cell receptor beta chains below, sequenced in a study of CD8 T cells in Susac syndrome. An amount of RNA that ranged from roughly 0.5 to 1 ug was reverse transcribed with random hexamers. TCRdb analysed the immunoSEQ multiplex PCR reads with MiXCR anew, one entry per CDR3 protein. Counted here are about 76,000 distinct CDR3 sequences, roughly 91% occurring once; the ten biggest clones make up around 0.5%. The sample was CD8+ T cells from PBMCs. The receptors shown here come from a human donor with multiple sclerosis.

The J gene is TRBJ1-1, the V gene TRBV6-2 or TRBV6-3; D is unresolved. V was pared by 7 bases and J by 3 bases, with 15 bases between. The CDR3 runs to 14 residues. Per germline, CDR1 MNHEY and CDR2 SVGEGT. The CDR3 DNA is TGTGCCAGCAACCTGGACGTCACTTACACTGAAGCTTTCTTT. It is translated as CASNLDVTYTEAFF.

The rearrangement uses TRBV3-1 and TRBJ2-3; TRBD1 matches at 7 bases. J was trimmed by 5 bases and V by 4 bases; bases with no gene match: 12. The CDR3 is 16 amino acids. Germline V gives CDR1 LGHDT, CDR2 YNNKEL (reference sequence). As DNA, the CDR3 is TGTGCCAGCAGCCTTTTCTTACAGGGGCCCGGAGATACGCAGTATTTT. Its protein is CASSLFLQGPGDTQYF.

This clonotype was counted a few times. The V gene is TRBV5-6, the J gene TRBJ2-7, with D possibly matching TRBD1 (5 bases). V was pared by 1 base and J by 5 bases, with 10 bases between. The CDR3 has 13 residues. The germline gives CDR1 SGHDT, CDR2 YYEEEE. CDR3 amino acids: CASSLWGGNEQYF. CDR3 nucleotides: TGTGCCAGCAGCTTGTGGGGCGGCAACGAGCAGTACTTC.

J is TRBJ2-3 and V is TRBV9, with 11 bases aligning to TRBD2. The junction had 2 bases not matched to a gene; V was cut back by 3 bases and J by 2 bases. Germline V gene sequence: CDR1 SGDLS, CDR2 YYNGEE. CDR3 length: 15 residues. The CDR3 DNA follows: TGTGCCAGCAGCGATAGCGGGGGGGCCACAGATACGCAGTATTTT. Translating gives CASSDSGGATDTQYF.

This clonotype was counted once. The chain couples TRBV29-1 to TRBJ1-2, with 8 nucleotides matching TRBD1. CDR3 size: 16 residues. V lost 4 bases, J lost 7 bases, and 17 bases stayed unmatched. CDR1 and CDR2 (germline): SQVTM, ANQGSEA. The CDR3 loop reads CSVVQDRVLSEGGYTF. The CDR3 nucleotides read TGCAGCGTTGTACAGGACAGGGTGCTCTCGGAGGGTGGCTACACCTTC.

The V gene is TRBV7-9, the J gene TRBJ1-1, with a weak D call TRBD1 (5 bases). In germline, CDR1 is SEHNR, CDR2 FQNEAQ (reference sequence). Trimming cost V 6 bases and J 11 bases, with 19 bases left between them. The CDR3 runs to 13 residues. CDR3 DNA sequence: TGTGCCAGCAGTCCACAGGAGACCCTTGGGGCTTTCTTT. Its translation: CASSPQETLGAFF.

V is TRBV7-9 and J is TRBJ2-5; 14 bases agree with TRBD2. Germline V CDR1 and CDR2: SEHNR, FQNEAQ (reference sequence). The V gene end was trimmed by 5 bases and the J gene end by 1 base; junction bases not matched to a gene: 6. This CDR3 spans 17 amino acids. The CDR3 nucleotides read TGTGCCAGCAGCCCCGGGACTAGCGGGGGTAGCCAAGAGACCCAGTACTTC. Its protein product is CASSPGTSGGSQETQYF.

The CDR3 region is CAWSPQGREAFF. The CDR3 DNA reads TGTGCCTGGAGTCCCCAGGGCCGGGAAGCTTTCTTT. The J gene is TRBJ1-1, the V gene TRBV30, with a possible D match to TRBD1 (5 bases). V dropped 2 bases and J dropped 8 bases, with 12 bases sitting between them. CDR3 size: 12 residues. The germline V gene has CDR1 GTSNPN and CDR2 SVGIG (reference sequence).

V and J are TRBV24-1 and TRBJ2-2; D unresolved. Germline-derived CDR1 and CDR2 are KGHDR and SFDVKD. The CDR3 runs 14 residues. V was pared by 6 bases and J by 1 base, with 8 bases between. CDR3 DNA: TGTGCCACCAGTCCCACAGAGAACACCGGGGAGCTGTTTTTT. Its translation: CATSPTENTGELFF.

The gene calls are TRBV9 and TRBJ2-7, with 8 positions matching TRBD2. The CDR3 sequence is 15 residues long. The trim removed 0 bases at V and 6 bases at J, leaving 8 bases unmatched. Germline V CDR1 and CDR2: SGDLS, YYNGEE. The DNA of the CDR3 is TGTGCCAGCAGCGTAGCATCCGGGAGGGCCTCCGAGCAGTACTTC. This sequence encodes CASSVASGRASEQYF.

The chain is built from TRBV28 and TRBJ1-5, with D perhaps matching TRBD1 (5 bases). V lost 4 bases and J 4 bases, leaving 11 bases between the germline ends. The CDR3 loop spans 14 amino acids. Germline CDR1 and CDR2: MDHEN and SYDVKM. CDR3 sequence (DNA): TGTGCCAGCAGTTCAGGGAATTTGAATCAGCCCCAGCATTTT. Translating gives CASSSGNLNQPQHF.

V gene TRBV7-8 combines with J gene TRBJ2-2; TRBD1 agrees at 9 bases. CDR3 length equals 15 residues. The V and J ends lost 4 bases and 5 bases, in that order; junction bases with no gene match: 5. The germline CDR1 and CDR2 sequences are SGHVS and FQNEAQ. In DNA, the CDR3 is TGTGCCAGCAGCTCGGGACAGGGTGGAACCGGGGAGCTGTTTTTT. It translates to CASSSGQGGTGELFF.